These 20 T cell receptor beta chains originate from one sample sequenced in a study of T cell responses to AZD1222 COVID-19 vaccine. The assay was immunoSEQ multiplex PCR, and TCRdb's table has in-frame clones only and misses some. This table has roughly 130,000 clones, 75% to 90% appearing once. The sequencing used peripheral blood, collected on day 0 of AZD1222 vaccination. The receptors originated from an adult in good health.

The gene calls are TRBV11-3 and TRBJ1-1, with D possibly being TRBD1 (6 bases). V was pared by 9 bases and J by 7 bases, with 18 bases between. There are 13 residues in the CDR3. Germline V gene sequence: CDR1 SGHNT, CDR2 YENEEA. CDR3 loop: CASVGSGGGEAFF. CDR3 nucleotide sequence: TGTGCCAGTGTCGGGTCCGGAGGGGGTGAAGCTTTCTTT.

CDR3 bases: TGTGCCAGCTCACCAGAGGGGTCTTATGGCTACACCTTC. This codes for CASSPEGSYGYTF. V is TRBV18 and J is TRBJ1-2; tentative D call: TRBD1 (5 bases). CDR1 is KGHSH, CDR2 LQKENI, per germline. The CDR3 sequence is 13 residues long. The germline V and J ends were trimmed by 2 bases and 5 bases, with 9 bases remaining between them. Combining the CDR3 with reference TRBV18 and TRBJ1-2 gives the whole variable domain NAGVMQNPRHLVRRRGQEARLRCSPMKGHSHVYWYRQLPEEGLKFMVYLQKENIIDESGMPKERFSAEFPKEGPSILRIQQVVRGDSAAYFCASSPEGSYGYTFGSGTRLTVV.

This clone was seen only a few times. This rearrangement joins TRBV7-9 to TRBJ2-1; a weak D match, TRBD2 (5 bases). The ends were cut back, 1 base at V and 8 bases at J, with 18 bases in the middle. Looked up from germline, CDR1 is SEHNR and CDR2 is FQNEAQ (reference sequence). The CDR3 length is 16 residues. CDR3 loop: CASSLGLAPMSYEQFF. CDR3 coding DNA: TGTGCCAGCAGCTTAGGGTTAGCGCCAATGTCATATGAGCAGTTCTTC.

V is TRBV30 and J is TRBJ1-5, with D possibly being TRBD1 (6 bases). CDR3 size: 15 residues. Germline loops: CDR1 GTSNPN, CDR2 SVGIG (reference sequence). The V end was cut by 3 bases, the J end by 1 base, with 13 bases between. In nucleotides, the CDR3 is TGTGCCTGGAGGAAAACAGGGTTCAGCAATCAGCCCCAGCATTTT. It encodes CAWRKTGFSNQPQHF.

The table lists this clone with a count of one. The chain has TRBV30 and TRBJ1-5, with 8 bases lining up with TRBD1. The ends lost 8 bases at V and 5 bases at J; junction bases unmatched: 8. Germline CDR1 GTSNPN, CDR2 SVGIG (reference sequence). This CDR3 region has 13 residues. The CDR3 DNA follows: TGTGCCGGCTCCCAGGGGGCCCATCAGCCCCAGCATTTT. It yields the protein CAGSQGAHQPQHF.

The chain carries TRBV6-2 or TRBV6-3 and TRBJ1-4; 7 bases fit TRBD1. This CDR3 contains 16 residues. J lost 3 bases, V lost 4 bases, and 8 bases had no gene match. Germline V gene sequence: CDR1 MNHEY, CDR2 SVGEGT. This CDR3 reads CASSSRNRGANEKLFF. The CDR3 nucleotides are TGTGCCAGCAGTTCCAGAAACAGGGGCGCTAATGAAAAACTGTTTTTT.

The chain is built from TRBV18 and TRBJ2-2; D is undetermined. Germline CDR1 and CDR2: KGHSH and LQKENI. There are 13 residues in the CDR3. The V and J ends lost 8 bases and 4 bases respectively, with 11 bases between them. This chain's CDR3 is CASNGNFTGELFF. Here the CDR3 DNA reads TGTGCCAGCAACGGAAATTTCACCGGGGAGCTGTTTTTT.

This chain uses TRBV10-3 with TRBJ1-1; 7 nucleotides line up with TRBD1. Unmatched junction bases numbered 6, after V lost 4 bases and J lost 4 bases. Germline V gives CDR1 ENHRY, CDR2 SYGVKD. The CDR3 consists of 14 residues. The CDR3 loop reads CAISARGQGTEAFF. DNA for the CDR3: TGTGCCATCAGTGCAAGGGGGCAGGGCACTGAAGCTTTCTTT.

This clone has a handful of counts. The V gene is TRBV6-5, the J gene TRBJ1-5; 10 positions match TRBD1. The CDR3 spans 14 residues. CDR1 MNHEY and CDR2 SVGAGI come from the germline V gene. Losses at the gene ends were 8 bases for V and 4 bases for J; bases not matched to a gene: 5. This CDR3 is CASSPGQGNQPQHF. CDR3 sequence (DNA): TGTGCCAGCTCCCCGGGACAGGGGAATCAGCCCCAGCATTTT.

This chain joins TRBV7-9 and TRBJ2-3; 11 bases are shared with TRBD2. The CDR3 runs to 14 residues. The germline gives CDR1 SEHNR, CDR2 FQNEAQ (reference sequence). Here the CDR3 DNA reads TGTGCAGTGAGGCTAGCGGGGGGACGAGATACGCAGTATTTT. Amino acids: CAVRLAGGRDTQYF.

V and J are TRBV9 and TRBJ2-2, with D tentatively TRBD2 (6 bases). The CDR3 extends over 13 amino acids. Germline V gene data show CDR1 as SGDLS and CDR2 as YYNGEE. In nucleotides, the CDR3 is TGTGCTTCCGGCGGGATTGGGACCGGGGAGCTGTTTTTT. Translation gives CASGGIGTGELFF. Combining the CDR3 with reference TRBV9 and TRBJ2-2 gives the whole variable domain DSGVTQTPKHLITATGQRVTLRCSPRSGDLSVYWYQQSLDQGLQFLIQYYNGEERAKGNILERFSAQQFPDLHSELNLSSLELGDSALYFCASGGIGTGELFFGEGSRLTVL.

V is TRBV10-1 and J is TRBJ2-2; D unresolved. This CDR3 is 12 amino acids long. V lost 0 bases and J lost 7, with 3 bases in between. Germline CDR1 WNHNN, CDR2 SYGVQD (reference sequence). CDR3 coding DNA: TGCGCCAGCAGTGAGTCCGGCGGGGAGCTGTTTTTT. Translation: CASSESGGELFF.

In this sample, this clone turned up many times. The CDR3 loop reads CASKRVTGLAEAFF. CDR3 bases: TGTGCCAGCAAGAGGGTAACAGGGCTCGCTGAAGCTTTCTTT. This sequence joins TRBV27 and TRBJ1-1; tentatively, D is TRBD1 (6 bases). The CDR3 has 14 amino acids. V shed 7 bases and J shed 6 bases, with 18 bases lying between them. Germline CDR1 is MNHEY and CDR2 is SMNVEV (reference sequence).

The chain is built from TRBV4-3 and TRBJ1-5; D ambiguous. Germline CDR1 LGHNA, CDR2 YSLEER. V was shortened by 4 bases and J by 5 bases, with 9 bases between the two germline ends. The CDR3 totals 13 residues. The CDR3 region has the DNA TGCGCCAGCAGCCCCCAGAGGGATCAGCCCCAGCATTTT. It yields the protein CASSPQRDQPQHF.

The chain couples TRBV6-5 to TRBJ2-7; TRBD1 agrees at 8 bases. The germline gives CDR1 MNHEY, CDR2 SVGAGI. CDR3 size: 15 residues. J gave up 5 bases and V 7 bases, and 13 bases lay outside the gene matches. As DNA, the CDR3 is TGTGCCAGCACCCTTCTACCAGGGGGCGTGGACGAGCAGTACTTC. Its protein product is CASTLLPGGVDEQYF.

The chain is built from TRBV7-9 and TRBJ1-6; maybe TRBD1 (6 bases). This CDR3 is built from 16 residues. V was pared by 4 bases and J by 0 bases, with 10 bases between. The V gene's germline CDR1 is SEHNR and CDR2 FQNEAQ (reference sequence). DNA of the CDR3: TGTGCCAGCAGCTCGCTGGACAGCTCCTATAATTCACCCCTCCACTTT. Its protein is CASSSLDSSYNSPLHF.

The chain recombines TRBV12-3 or TRBV12-4 with TRBJ2-7; no clear D. The V gene lost 6 bases and the J gene lost 3 bases, with 9 bases spanning the gap. CDR3 length: 12 residues. CDR3 DNA: TGTGCCAGCAGCCGCGGTCGCTACGAGCAGTACTTC. Amino acids: CASSRGRYEQYF.

DNA for the CDR3: TGCGCCAGCAGCGCCAAAGGACAGGTCGGAGACACTGAAGCTTTCTTT. It is translated as CASSAKGQVGDTEAFF. The chain links TRBV5-1 to TRBJ1-1, with 7 bases matching TRBD1. Trimming cost V 4 bases and J 3 bases; bases outside gene matches: 12. This CDR3 has 16 amino acids. Germline V gives CDR1 SGHRS, CDR2 YFSETQ.

The CDR3 coding sequence is TGTGCCAGCAGTTACAGAAGGGAGTCTTTAGGAAACACCATATATTTT. It codes for CASSYRRESLGNTIYF. The chain joins TRBV6-5 to TRBJ1-3; D is uncertain. The germline V gene encodes CDR1 MNHEY and CDR2 SVGAGI. V lost 2 bases to trimming and J lost 4 bases, with 15 bases between them. The CDR3 totals 16 residues.

This rearrangement joins TRBV7-2 to TRBJ2-5; D might be TRBD1 or TRBD2, each matching 5 bases. V shed 4 bases and J shed 5 bases, with 14 bases lying between them. Germline loops: CDR1 SGHTA, CDR2 FQGNSA. The CDR3 length is 14 residues. In nucleotides, the CDR3 is TGTGCCAGCAGCTGGGGGTCAGGGATGGAGACCCAGTACTTC. Amino acids: CASSWGSGMETQYF.